This is a list of T cell receptor beta chains from one sample in a study of control samples from healthy donors and cancer patients. This table comes from immunoSEQ multiplex PCR, and its TCRdb copy is limited to in-frame clones, with some not included. Of fewer than 100,000 clones in the sample, more than 75% were seen once. The sample comprised blood. The receptor source for this set is a woman aged 60-70 years in good health. CDR3s include the opening cysteine and the closing phenylalanine or tryptophan. Fields, in order: clone size, J gene, V gene, D gene, CDR3 protein, CDR3 DNA. A D gene is named only where the DNA matches it firmly. Clone size appears in some rows only: once, few, many, or a class for an expanded clone.

NA,TRBJ1-1,TRBV27,NA,CASLPRQSGTEAFF,TGTGCCAGCCTCCCCCGGCAGTCAGGCACTGAAGCTTTCTTT
NA,TRBJ1-1,TRBV6-4,NA,CASSETGRTEAFF,TGTGCCAGCAGTGAGACAGGCCGCACTGAAGCTTTCTTT
NA,TRBJ2-3,TRBV4-1,TRBD2,CASSRTPGLQTITDTQYF,TGCGCCAGCAGCCGGACCCCGGGACTACAAACTATTACAGATACGCAGTATTTT
once,TRBJ1-1,TRBV6-6,NA,CASGGGNTEAFF,TGTGCCAGCGGAGGGGGGAACACTGAAGCTTTCTTT
NA,TRBJ1-1,TRBV27,NA,CASSLLLNTEAFF,TGTGCCAGCAGTTTACTCTTGAACACTGAAGCTTTCTTT
NA,TRBJ2-7,TRBV6-5,TRBD2,CASSTGLGNYEQYF,TGTGCCAGCAGTACCGGACTAGGAAACTACGAGCAGTACTTC
NA,TRBJ1-4,TRBV6-1,NA,CASSERSGVREKLFF,TGTGCCAGCAGTGAGCGTTCAGGGGTTCGGGAAAAACTGTTTTTT
few,TRBJ1-2,TRBV12-3/TRBV12-4,TRBD1,CASSLGQGYGYTF,TGTGCCAGCAGTTTAGGACAGGGCTATGGCTACACCTTC
NA,TRBJ1-6,TRBV5-4,NA,CASSLTDNSPLHF,TGTGCCAGCAGCTTGACAGATAATTCACCCCTCCACTTT
NA,TRBJ2-1,TRBV20-1,TRBD2,CSASRLAGAPLEGNEQFF,TGCAGTGCTAGTCGGCTAGCGGGAGCCCCCCTAGAGGGTAATGAGCAGTTCTTC
NA,TRBJ2-7,TRBV5-4,NA,CASSERISYEQYF,TGTGCCAGCAGCGAGCGTATCTCCTACGAGCAGTACTTC
NA,TRBJ2-5,TRBV4-1,NA,CASSLRQGGETQYF,TGCGCCAGCAGCCTGCGTCAGGGAGGCGAGACCCAGTACTTC
NA,TRBJ1-1,TRBV3-1/TRBV3-2,NA,CASSPTPNTEAFF,TGTGCCAGCAGCCCCACTCCGAACACTGAAGCTTTCTTT
few,TRBJ2-7,TRBV29-1,NA,CSVLGMDYEQYF,TGCAGCGTGCTAGGAATGGACTACGAGCAGTACTTC
NA,TRBJ2-1,TRBV5-4,NA,CASSLDLYPVDEQFF,TGTGCCAGCAGCTTGGACCTGTATCCCGTCGATGAGCAGTTCTTC
NA,TRBJ2-1,TRBV6-5,TRBD2,CASRQPGLADNEQFF,TGTGCCAGCAGACAACCGGGACTAGCGGACAATGAGCAGTTCTTC
NA,TRBJ2-7,TRBV10-2,NA,CASSDPYLGEQYF,TGCGCCAGCAGTGATCCCTATCTGGGCGAGCAGTACTTC
NA,TRBJ2-7,TRBV3-1/TRBV3-2,TRBD1,CASSQGQGGIYEQYF,TGTGCCAGCAGCCAAGGACAGGGGGGTATCTACGAGCAGTACTTC
NA,TRBJ2-2,TRBV18,NA,CASSPVGAGTGELFF,TGTGCCAGCTCACCGGTAGGGGCCGGTACCGGGGAGCTGTTTTTT
NA,TRBJ2-1,TRBV11-3,TRBD2,CASSLSGGTYNEQFF,TGTGCCAGCAGCCTTAGCGGGGGGACCTACAATGAGCAGTTCTTC
NA,TRBJ2-2,TRBV2,TRBD1,CASSHRDRVSGELFF,TGTGCCAGCAGTCACCGGGACAGGGTTTCCGGGGAGCTGTTTTTT
NA,TRBJ2-7,TRBV6-6,NA,CASSYEGRYEQYF,TGTGCCAGCAGTTACGAGGGGCGCTACGAGCAGTACTTC
NA,TRBJ1-2,TRBV19,TRBD1,CASSGQGRNYTF,TGTGCCAGTAGTGGACAGGGGCGGAACTACACCTTC
NA,TRBJ2-7,TRBV10-2,NA,CASSEGGSYEQYF,TGCGCCAGCAGTGAGGGAGGGTCCTACGAGCAGTACTTC
NA,TRBJ1-3,TRBV4-2,NA,CASSQETEAGNTIYF,TGTGCCAGCAGCCAAGAGACAGAGGCTGGAAACACCATATATTTT
NA,TRBJ1-1,TRBV12-1,NA,CASSAPGGEGTEAFF,TGTGCCAGCAGCGCACCCGGGGGGGAGGGCACTGAAGCTTTCTTT
NA,TRBJ1-3,TRBV19,NA,CASSSGGPGNTIYF,TGTGCCAGTAGCTCGGGGGGCCCTGGAAACACCATATATTTT
NA,TRBJ2-3,TRBV15,TRBD2,CATSRDTGLAGGTDTQYF,TGTGCCACCAGCAGAGACACAGGACTAGCGGGGGGTACAGATACGCAGTATTTT
NA,TRBJ2-7,TRBV10-1,TRBD1,CASSDLGTGPYEQYF,TGCGCCAGCAGTGACTTGGGGACAGGGCCCTACGAGCAGTACTTC
NA,TRBJ1-2,TRBV7-8,NA,CASSEGSVYGYTF,TGTGCCAGCAGCGAGGGCTCAGTTTATGGCTACACCTTC
NA,TRBJ1-3,TRBV5-1,NA,CASSSSTGARGNTIYF,TGCGCCAGCAGCTCTTCGACGGGGGCGCGTGGAAACACCATATATTTT
once,TRBJ1-6,TRBV2,NA,CASSKDNSPLHF,TGTGCCAGCAGTAAGGACAATTCACCCCTCCACTTT
once,TRBJ2-1,TRBV5-1,NA,CASSLGQGYNEQFF,TGCGCCAGCAGCTTGGGGCAGGGCTACAATGAGCAGTTCTTC
NA,TRBJ2-1,TRBV4-3,TRBD2,CASSQNRLAGARNEQFF,TGCGCCAGCAGCCAAAACAGACTAGCGGGGGCCAGGAATGAGCAGTTCTTC
NA,TRBJ2-7,TRBV6-1,NA,CASSEQPRWEQYF,TGTGCCAGCAGTGAACAGCCCCGGTGGGAGCAGTACTTC
NA,TRBJ1-4,TRBV5-1,TRBD1,CASSEQGSGEKLFF,TGCGCCAGCAGCGAACAGGGGTCAGGTGAAAAACTGTTTTTT
NA,TRBJ2-3,TRBV5-4,TRBD2,CASSRRTSEINTQYF,TGTGCCAGCAGCCGTCGGACTAGCGAGATTAATACGCAGTATTTT
NA,TRBJ1-3,TRBV28,NA,CASSTLNTIYF,TGTGCCAGCAGTACCCTAAACACCATATATTTT
few,TRBJ1-4,TRBV6-1,NA,CASSDPFGRVKELFF,TGTGCCAGCAGTGACCCATTTGGCAGAGTGAAGGAACTGTTTTTT
medium-sized,TRBJ1-4,TRBV6-6,TRBD1,CATRTGDEKLFF,TGTGCCACCAGGACAGGGGATGAAAAACTGTTTTTT
NA,TRBJ1-2,TRBV6-1,NA,CASSDNRWYTF,TGTGCCAGCAGTGATAACAGGTGGTACACCTTC
NA,TRBJ1-2,TRBV19,NA,CASTPGPLYGYTF,TGTGCCAGTACCCCGGGACCCCTCTATGGCTACACCTTC
NA,TRBJ1-5,TRBV28,NA,CASRAPGSVNQPQHF,TGTGCCAGCAGGGCCCCTGGATCTGTCAATCAGCCCCAGCATTTT
NA,TRBJ2-1,TRBV6-2/TRBV6-3,TRBD2,CASSLAGYNEQFF,TGTGCCAGCAGTCTAGCGGGATACAATGAGCAGTTCTTC
NA,TRBJ2-2,TRBV19,NA,CASRIRGGPVTGELFF,TGTGCCAGTCGGATTAGAGGGGGACCTGTCACCGGGGAGCTGTTTTTT
few,TRBJ1-5,TRBV11-3,TRBD1,CASSLEAPGQGWNQPQHF,TGTGCCAGCAGCTTAGAGGCTCCGGGACAGGGATGGAATCAGCCCCAGCATTTT
NA,TRBJ1-3,TRBV27,TRBD1,CASSPWDSSGNTIYF,TGTGCCAGCAGTCCATGGGACAGCTCTGGAAACACCATATATTTT
NA,TRBJ2-7,TRBV28,NA,CASSSEGGPIYEQYF,TGTGCCAGCAGTTCGGAGGGGGGCCCAATCTACGAGCAGTACTTC
NA,TRBJ1-5,TRBV6-1,NA,CASSEWGQPQHF,TGTGCCAGCAGTGAATGGGGTCAGCCCCAGCATTTT
NA,TRBJ1-4,TRBV2,NA,CASSELLGSGEKLFF,TGTGCCAGCAGTGAATTATTAGGGTCAGGAGAAAAACTGTTTTTT
NA,TRBJ1-5,TRBV19,NA,CASSIVPGGGNQPQHF,TGTGCCAGTAGTATAGTTCCCGGGGGCGGGAATCAGCCCCAGCATTTT
NA,TRBJ1-3,TRBV9,TRBD1,CASSVTGAGGNTIYF,TGTGCCAGCAGCGTAACAGGGGCTGGTGGAAACACCATATATTTT
NA,TRBJ1-2,TRBV28,TRBD1,CATTGAAGVYYGYTF,TGTGCCACCACAGGGGCCGCCGGAGTTTACTATGGCTACACCTTC
NA,TRBJ1-5,TRBV5-1,NA,CASSLEGANQPQHF,TGCGCCAGCAGCTTGGAGGGAGCCAATCAGCCCCAGCATTTT
NA,TRBJ2-1,TRBV9,NA,CASRSRGFSSYNEQFF,TGTGCCAGCAGATCCAGAGGATTCAGTTCCTACAATGAGCAGTTCTTC
NA,TRBJ1-2,TRBV19,NA,CASNPRGGGYTF,TGTGCCAGTAATCCACGAGGTGGGGGCTACACCTTC
NA,TRBJ2-1,TRBV7-2,TRBD1,CASRTGSGGSYEQFF,TGTGCCAGCAGGACGGGGTCAGGGGGAAGTTATGAGCAGTTCTTC
NA,TRBJ1-5,TRBV27,NA,CASSPQPSTGREPQHF,TGTGCCAGCAGTCCTCAGCCCAGCACTGGCAGGGAGCCCCAGCATTTT
NA,TRBJ2-7,TRBV5-1,NA,CASSSSGPVEQYF,TGCGCCAGCAGCTCGTCGGGGCCGGTGGAGCAGTACTTC
NA,TRBJ2-1,TRBV7-2,NA,CASSLSRNNEQFF,TGTGCCAGCAGCTTATCGAGGAACAATGAGCAGTTCTTC